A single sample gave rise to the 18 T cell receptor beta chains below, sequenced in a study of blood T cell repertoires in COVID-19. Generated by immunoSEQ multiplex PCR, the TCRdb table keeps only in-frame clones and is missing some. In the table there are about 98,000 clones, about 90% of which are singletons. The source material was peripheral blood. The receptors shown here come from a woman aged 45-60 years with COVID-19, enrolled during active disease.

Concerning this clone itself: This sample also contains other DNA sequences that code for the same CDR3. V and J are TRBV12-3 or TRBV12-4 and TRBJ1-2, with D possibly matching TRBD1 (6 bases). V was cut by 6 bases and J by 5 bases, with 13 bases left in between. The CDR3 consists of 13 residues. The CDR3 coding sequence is TGTGCCAGCAGCCAGGACAGAGTGTATGGCTACACCTTC. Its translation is CASSQDRVYGYTF.

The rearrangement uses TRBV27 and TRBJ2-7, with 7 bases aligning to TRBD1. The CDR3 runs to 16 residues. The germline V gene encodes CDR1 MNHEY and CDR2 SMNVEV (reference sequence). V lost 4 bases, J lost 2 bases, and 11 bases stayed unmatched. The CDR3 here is CASSSAPGQTTYEQYF. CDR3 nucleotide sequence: TGTGCCAGCAGTTCCGCCCCGGGACAGACTACCTACGAGCAGTACTTC.

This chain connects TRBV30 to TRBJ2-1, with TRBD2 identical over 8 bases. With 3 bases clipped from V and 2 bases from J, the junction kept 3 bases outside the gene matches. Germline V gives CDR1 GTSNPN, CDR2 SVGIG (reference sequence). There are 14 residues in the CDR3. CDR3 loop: CAWRDGGAYNEQFF. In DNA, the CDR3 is TGTGCCTGGAGGGACGGGGGGGCCTACAATGAGCAGTTCTTC.

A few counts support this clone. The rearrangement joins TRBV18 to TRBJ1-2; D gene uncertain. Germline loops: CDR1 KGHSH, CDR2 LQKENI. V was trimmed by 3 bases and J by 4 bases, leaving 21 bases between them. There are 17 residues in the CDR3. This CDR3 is CASSPQGGKEGSYGYTF. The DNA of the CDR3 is TGTGCCAGCTCACCCCAAGGAGGGAAAGAAGGAAGCTATGGCTACACCTTC.

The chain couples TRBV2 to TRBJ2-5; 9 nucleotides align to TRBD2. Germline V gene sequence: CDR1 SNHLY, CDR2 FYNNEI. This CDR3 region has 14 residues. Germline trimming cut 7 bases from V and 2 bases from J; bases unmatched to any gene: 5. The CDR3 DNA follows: TGTGCCAGCACAGCGGGGGGTCTACAAGAGACCCAGTACTTC. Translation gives CASTAGGLQETQYF.

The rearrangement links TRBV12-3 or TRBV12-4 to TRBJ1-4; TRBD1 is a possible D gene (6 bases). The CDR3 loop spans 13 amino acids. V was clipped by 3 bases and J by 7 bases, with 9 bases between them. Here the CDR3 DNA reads TGTGCCAGCAGTTTGGGGGCGTTTGAAAAACTGTTTTTT. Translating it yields CASSLGAFEKLFF.

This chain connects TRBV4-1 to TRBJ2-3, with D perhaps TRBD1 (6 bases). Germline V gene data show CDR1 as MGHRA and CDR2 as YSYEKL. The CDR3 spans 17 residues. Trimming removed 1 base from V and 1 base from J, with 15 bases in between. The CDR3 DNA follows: TGCGCCAGCAGCCAAGGCTTACAGGGCATGGGCACAGATACGCAGTATTTT. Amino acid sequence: CASSQGLQGMGTDTQYF.

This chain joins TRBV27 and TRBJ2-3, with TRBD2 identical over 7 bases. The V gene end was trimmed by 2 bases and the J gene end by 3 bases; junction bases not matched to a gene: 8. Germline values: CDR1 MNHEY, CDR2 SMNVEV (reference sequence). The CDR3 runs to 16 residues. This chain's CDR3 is CASSLASGGGTDTQYF. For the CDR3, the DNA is TGTGCCAGCAGTTTAGCTAGTGGGGGAGGGACAGATACGCAGTATTTT.

CDR3 DNA: TGCGCCAGCAGAGGGACAGGGGACCTTTTGAGCAATCAGCCCCAGCATTTT. This encodes CASRGTGDLLSNQPQHF. The chain employs TRBV10-1 and TRBJ1-5; 10 nucleotides line up with TRBD1. CDR3 length: 17 amino acids. Trimming cost V 6 bases and J 1 base; bases outside gene matches: 9. Looked up from germline, CDR1 is WNHNN and CDR2 is SYGVQD (reference sequence).

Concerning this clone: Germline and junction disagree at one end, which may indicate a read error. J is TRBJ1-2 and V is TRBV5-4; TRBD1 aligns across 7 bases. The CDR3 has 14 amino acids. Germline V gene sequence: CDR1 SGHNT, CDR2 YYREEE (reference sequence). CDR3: CASSYGTANYGYTF. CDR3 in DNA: TGTGCCAGCAGCTATGGGACAGCTAATTATGGCTACACCTTC.

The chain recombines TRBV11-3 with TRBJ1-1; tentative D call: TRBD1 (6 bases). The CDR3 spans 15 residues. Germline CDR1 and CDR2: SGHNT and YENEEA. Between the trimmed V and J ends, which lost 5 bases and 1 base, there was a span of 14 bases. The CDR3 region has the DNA TGTGCCAGCAGCCGTCGGGGGGGCGGGAACACTGAAGCTTTCTTT. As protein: CASSRRGGGNTEAFF.

CDR3 nucleotides: TGTGCCAGTAGTATGGACAGGGCCCGATCCCTCCACTTT. It translates to CASSMDRARSLHF. This chain links TRBV19 with TRBJ1-6, with 8 positions matching TRBD1. The germline gives CDR1 LNHDA, CDR2 SQIVND (reference sequence). The V and J ends lost 3 bases and 14 bases, in that order; junction bases with no gene match: 6. This CDR3 spans 13 amino acids. The variable domain in full, completed from reference TRBV19 and TRBJ1-6, reads DGGITQSPKYLFRKEGQNVTLSCEQNLNHDAMYWYRQDPGQGLRLIYYSQIVNDFQKGDIAEGYSVSREKKESFPLTVTSAQKNPTAFYLCASSMDRARSLHFGNGTRLTVT.

This CDR3 reads CATSRGGGGTDTQYF. For the CDR3, the DNA is TGTGCCACCAGCAGAGGCGGGGGGGGCACAGATACGCAGTATTTT. The genes are TRBV15 and TRBJ2-3, with 9 bases lining up with TRBD2. CDR1 LNHNV and CDR2 YYDKDF come from the germline V gene (reference sequence). Germline trimming cut 1 base from V and 1 base from J; bases unmatched to any gene: 0. The CDR3 covers 15 residues.

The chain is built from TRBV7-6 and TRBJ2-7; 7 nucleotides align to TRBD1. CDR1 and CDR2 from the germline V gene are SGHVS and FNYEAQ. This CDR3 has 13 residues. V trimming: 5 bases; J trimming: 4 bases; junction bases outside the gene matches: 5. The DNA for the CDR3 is TGTGCCAGCAGCCAGGACAGGAGGTACGAGCAGTACTTC. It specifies CASSQDRRYEQYF.

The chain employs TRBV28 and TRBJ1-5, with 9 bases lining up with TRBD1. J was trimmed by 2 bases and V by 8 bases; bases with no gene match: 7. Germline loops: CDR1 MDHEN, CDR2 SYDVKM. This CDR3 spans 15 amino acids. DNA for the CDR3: TGTGCCAGCTGGTCCCGGACAGGGGGCAATCAGCCCCAGCATTTT. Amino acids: CASWSRTGGNQPQHF.

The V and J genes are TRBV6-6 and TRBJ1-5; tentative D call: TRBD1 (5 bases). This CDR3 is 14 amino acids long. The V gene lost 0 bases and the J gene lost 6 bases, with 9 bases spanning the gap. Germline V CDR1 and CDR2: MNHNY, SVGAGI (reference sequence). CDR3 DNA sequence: TGTGCCAGCAGTTACTCGTCGGGGGGTCAGCCCCAGCATTTT. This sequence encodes CASSYSSGGQPQHF.

The CDR3 here is CASSLELAGRDEQFF. CDR3 DNA: TGTGCCAGCAGCTTAGAACTAGCGGGGAGGGATGAGCAGTTCTTC. This chain uses TRBV7-6 with TRBJ2-1; 10 bases match TRBD2. Germline-derived CDR1 and CDR2 are SGHVS and FNYEAQ. The V and J ends lost 1 base and 8 bases, in that order; junction bases with no gene match: 5. The CDR3 is made up of 15 amino acids.

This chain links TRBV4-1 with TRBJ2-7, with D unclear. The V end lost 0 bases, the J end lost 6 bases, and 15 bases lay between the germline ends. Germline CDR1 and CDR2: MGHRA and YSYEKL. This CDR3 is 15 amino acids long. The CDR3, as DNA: TGCGCCAGCAGCCAAGACAACCGGCCTTCGGGCGAGCAGTACTTC. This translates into CASSQDNRPSGEQYF.